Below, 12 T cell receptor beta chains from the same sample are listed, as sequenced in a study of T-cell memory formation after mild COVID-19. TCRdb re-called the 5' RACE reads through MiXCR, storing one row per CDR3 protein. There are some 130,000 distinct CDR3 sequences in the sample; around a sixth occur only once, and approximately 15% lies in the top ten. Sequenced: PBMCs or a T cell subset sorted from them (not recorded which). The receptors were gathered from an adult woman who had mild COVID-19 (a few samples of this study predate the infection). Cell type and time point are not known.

The CDR3 sequence: CASSQWTGGNYEQYF. The CDR3 bases are TGCGCCAGCAGCCAATGGACAGGGGGGAACTACGAGCAGTACTTC. V and J are TRBV4-1 and TRBJ2-7; 10 bases are shared with TRBD1. The ends lost 2 bases at V and 3 bases at J; junction bases unmatched: 4. The length of the CDR3 is 15 residues. Per germline, CDR1 MGHRA and CDR2 YSYEKL.

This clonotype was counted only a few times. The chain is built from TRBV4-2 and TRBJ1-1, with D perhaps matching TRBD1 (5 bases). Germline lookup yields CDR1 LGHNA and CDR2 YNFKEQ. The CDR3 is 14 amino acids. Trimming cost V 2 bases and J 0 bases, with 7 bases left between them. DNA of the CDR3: TGTGCCAGCAGCCAAATACAGGTGAACACTGAAGCTTTCTTT. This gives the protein CASSQIQVNTEAFF.

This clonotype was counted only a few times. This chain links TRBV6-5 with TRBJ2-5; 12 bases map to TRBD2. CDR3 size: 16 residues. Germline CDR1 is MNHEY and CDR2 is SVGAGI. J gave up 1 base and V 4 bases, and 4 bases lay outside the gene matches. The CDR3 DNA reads TGTGCCAGCAGTTCCGGACTAGCGGGAATCCAAGAGACCCAGTACTTC. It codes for CASSSGLAGIQETQYF.

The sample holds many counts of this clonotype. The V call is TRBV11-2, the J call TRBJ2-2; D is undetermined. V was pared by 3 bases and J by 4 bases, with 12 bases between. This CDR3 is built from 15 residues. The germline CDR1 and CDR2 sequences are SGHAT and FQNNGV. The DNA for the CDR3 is TGTGCCAGCAGCTTCGGCACGGCGGTCACCGGGGAGCTGTTTTTT. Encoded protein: CASSFGTAVTGELFF.

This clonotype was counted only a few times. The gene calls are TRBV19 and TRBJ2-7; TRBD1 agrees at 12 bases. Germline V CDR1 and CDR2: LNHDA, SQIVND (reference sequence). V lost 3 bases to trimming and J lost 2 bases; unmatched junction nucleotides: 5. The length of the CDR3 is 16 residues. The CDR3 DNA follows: TGTGCCAGTAGTATGGGACAGGGGGCCCCCACCTACGAGCAGTACTTC. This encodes CASSMGQGAPTYEQYF.

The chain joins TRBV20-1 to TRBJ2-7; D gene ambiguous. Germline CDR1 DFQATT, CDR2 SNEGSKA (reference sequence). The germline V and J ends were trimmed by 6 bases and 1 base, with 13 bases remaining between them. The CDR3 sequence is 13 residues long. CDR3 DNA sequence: TGCAGTGCCCGTAAAGCTGAATCCTACGAGCAGTACTTC. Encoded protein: CSARKAESYEQYF.

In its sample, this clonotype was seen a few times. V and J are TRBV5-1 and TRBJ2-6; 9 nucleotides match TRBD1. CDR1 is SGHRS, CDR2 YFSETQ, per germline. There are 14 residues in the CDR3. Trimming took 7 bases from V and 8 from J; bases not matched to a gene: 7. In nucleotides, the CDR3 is TGCGCCAGCGCTACCGGGACAGGGCCCAACGTCCTGACTTTC. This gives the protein CASATGTGPNVLTF.

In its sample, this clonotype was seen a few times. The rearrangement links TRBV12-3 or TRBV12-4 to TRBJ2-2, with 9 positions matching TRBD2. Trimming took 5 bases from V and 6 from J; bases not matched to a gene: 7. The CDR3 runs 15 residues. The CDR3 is CASSPGLANAGELFF. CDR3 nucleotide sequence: TGTGCCAGCAGTCCGGGACTAGCAAACGCCGGGGAGCTGTTTTTT.

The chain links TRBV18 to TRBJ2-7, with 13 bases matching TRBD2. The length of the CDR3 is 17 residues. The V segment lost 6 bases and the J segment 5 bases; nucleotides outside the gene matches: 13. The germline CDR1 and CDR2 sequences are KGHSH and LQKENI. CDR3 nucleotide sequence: TGTGCCAGCTCTCGTCGACTAGCGGGGGGCCAAGGTCACGAGCAGTACTTC. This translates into CASSRRLAGGQGHEQYF.

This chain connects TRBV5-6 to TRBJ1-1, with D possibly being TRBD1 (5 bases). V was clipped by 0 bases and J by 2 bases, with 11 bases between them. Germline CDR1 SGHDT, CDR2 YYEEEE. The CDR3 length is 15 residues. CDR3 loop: CASSLGSGGNTEAFF. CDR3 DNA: TGTGCCAGCAGCTTGGGATCGGGGGGAAACACTGAAGCTTTCTTT.

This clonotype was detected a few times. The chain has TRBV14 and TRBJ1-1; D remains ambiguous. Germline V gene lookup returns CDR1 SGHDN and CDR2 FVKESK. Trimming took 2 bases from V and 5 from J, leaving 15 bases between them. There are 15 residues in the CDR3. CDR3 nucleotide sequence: TGTGCCAGCAGCCAAAGCGGGCTGGGTGAGACTGAAGCTTTCTTT. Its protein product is CASSQSGLGETEAFF.

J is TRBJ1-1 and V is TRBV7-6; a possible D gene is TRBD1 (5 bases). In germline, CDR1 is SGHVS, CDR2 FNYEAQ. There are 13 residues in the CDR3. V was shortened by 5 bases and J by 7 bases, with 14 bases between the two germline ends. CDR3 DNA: TGTGCCAGCAGCCCCAGCAGGGTCGGTGAAGCTTTCTTT. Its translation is CASSPSRVGEAFF.